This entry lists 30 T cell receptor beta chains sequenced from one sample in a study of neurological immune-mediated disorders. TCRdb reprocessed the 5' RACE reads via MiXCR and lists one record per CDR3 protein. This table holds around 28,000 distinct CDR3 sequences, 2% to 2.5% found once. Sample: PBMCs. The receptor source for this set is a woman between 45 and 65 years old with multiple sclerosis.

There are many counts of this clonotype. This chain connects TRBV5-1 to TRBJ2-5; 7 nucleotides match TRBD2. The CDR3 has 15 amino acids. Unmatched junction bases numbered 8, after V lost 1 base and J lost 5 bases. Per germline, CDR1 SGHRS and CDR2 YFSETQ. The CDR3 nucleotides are TGCGCCAGCAGCTTGAGAGGGGCGGGAGTGGAGACCCAGTACTTC. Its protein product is CASSLRGAGVETQYF.

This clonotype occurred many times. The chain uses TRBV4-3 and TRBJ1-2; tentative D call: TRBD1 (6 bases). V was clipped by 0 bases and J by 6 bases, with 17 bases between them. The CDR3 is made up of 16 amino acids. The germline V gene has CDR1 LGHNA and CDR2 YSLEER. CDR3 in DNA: TGCGCCAGCAGCCAAGAAGGTCGGGGGGGCAGGCATGGCTACACCTTC. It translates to CASSQEGRGGRHGYTF.

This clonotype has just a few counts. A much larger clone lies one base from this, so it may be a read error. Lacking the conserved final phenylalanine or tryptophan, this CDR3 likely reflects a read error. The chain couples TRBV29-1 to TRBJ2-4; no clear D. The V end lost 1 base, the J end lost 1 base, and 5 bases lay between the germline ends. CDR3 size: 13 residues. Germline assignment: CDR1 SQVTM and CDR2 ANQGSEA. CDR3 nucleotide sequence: TGCAGCGTTGAAGTGGGGGCCAAAAACATTCAGTACTAC. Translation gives CSVEVGAKNIQYY.

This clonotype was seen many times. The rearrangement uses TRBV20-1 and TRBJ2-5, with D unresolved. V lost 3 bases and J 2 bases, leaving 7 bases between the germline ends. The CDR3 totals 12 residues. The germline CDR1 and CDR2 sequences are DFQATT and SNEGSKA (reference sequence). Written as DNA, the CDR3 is TGCAGTGCTAGGACCCATCAAGAGACCCAGTACTTC. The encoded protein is CSARTHQETQYF.

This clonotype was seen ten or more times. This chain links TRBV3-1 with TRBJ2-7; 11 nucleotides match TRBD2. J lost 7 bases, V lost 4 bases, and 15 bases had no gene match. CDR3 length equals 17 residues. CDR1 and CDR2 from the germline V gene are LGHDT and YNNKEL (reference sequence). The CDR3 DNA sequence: TGTGCCAGCAGCCTGAAAACCTTAGCGGGAGGGCCGCGGGAGCAGTACTTC. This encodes CASSLKTLAGGPREQYF.

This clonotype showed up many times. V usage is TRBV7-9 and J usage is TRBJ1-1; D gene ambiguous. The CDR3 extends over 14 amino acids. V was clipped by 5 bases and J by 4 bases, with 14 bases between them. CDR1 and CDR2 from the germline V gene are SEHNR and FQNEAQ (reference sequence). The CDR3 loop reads CASSPVGRPTEAFF. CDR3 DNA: TGTGCCAGCAGCCCGGTGGGCCGTCCCACTGAAGCTTTCTTT.

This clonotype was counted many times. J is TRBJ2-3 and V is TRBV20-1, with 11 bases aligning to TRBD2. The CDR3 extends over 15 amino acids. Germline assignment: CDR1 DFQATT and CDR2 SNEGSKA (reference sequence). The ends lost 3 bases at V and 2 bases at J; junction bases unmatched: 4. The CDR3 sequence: CSASDSGRVTDTQYF. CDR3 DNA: TGCAGTGCTAGCGATAGCGGGAGGGTCACAGATACGCAGTATTTT.

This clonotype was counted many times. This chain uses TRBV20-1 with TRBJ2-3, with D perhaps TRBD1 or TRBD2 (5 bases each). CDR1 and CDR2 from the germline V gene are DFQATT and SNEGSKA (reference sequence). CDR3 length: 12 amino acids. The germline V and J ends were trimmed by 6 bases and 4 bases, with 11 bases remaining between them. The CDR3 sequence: CSAAPGPDTQYF. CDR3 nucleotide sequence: TGCAGTGCCGCCCCGGGGCCAGATACGCAGTATTTT.

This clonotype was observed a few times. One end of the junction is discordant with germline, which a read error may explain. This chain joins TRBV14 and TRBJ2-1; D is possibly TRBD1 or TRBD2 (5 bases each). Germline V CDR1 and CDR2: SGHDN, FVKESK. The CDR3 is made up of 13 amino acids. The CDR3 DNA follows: TGTGCCAGCAGCCAAGTGCCACTCAGGGAGCAATTCTTC. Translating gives CASSQVPLREQFF.

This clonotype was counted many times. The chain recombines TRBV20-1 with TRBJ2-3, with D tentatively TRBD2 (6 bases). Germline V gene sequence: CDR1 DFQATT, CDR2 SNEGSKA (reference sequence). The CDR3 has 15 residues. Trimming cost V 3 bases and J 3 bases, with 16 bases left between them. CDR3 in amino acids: CSASRGSSRTDTQYF. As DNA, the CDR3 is TGCAGTGCTAGTCGGGGGAGCTCGAGGACAGATACGCAGTATTTT.

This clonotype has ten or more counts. CDR3 nucleotide sequence: TGCGCCAGCAGCTTTCGGACAGAGGACGAAAAACTGTTTTTT. Residues: CASSFRTEDEKLFF. V gene TRBV5-1 combines with J gene TRBJ1-4; possibly TRBD1 for D (6 bases). Trimming shortened V by 2 bases and J by 8 bases, and 13 bases separated the two germline ends. Germline V gene lookup returns CDR1 SGHRS and CDR2 YFSETQ. This CDR3 spans 14 amino acids.

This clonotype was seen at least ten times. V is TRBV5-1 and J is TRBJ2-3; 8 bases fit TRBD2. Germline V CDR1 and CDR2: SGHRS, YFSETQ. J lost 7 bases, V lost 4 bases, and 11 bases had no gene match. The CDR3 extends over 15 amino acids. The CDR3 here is CASSTTSGPTNTQYF. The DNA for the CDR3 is TGCGCCAGCAGCACAACTAGCGGACCCACGAATACGCAGTATTTT.

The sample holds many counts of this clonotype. CDR3 region: CASSAYHVDTQYF. The CDR3 DNA reads as TGTGCCAGCAGCGCCTATCACGTGGATACGCAGTATTTT. The chain joins TRBV7-2 to TRBJ2-3; D is uncertain. Germline-derived CDR1 and CDR2 are SGHTA and FQGNSA. The CDR3 extends over 13 amino acids. Between the trimmed V and J ends, which lost 5 bases and 6 bases, there was a span of 12 bases.

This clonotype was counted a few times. The CDR3 is CAITGGGETQYF. CDR3 nucleotides: TGTGCCATTACAGGGGGCGGCGAGACCCAGTACTTC. The chain carries TRBV7-7 and TRBJ2-5; 9 bases match TRBD1. This CDR3 is 12 amino acids long. Germline trimming cut 10 bases from V and 5 bases from J; bases unmatched to any gene: 5. Germline V CDR1 and CDR2: SSHAT, FNYEAQ (reference sequence).

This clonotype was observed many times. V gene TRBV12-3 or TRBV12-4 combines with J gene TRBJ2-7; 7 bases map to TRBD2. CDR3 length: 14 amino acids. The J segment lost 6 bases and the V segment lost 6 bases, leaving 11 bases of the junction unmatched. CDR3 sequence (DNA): TGTGCCAGCAGGTACCTGGGGGGGAGGCGCGAGCAGTACTTC. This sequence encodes CASRYLGGRREQYF.

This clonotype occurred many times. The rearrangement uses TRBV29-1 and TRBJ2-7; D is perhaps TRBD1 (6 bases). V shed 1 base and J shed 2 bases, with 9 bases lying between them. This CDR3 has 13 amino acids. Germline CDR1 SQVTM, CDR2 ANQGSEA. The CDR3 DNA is TGCAGCGTTGAAGTACAGGGAGCCTACGAGCAGTACTTC. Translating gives CSVEVQGAYEQYF.

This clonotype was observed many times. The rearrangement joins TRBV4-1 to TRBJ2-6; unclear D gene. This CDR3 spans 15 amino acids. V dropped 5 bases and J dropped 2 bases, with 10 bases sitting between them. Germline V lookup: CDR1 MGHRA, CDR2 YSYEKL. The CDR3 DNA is TGCGCCAGCAGCTCTGGAGTACCTGGGGCCAACGTCCTGACTTTC. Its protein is CASSSGVPGANVLTF.

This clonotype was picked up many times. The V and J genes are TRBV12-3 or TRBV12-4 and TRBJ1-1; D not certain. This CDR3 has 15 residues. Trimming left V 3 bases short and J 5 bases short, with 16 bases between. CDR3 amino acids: CASSLVDRFRTEAFF. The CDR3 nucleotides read TGTGCCAGCAGTTTGGTCGACCGCTTTAGAACTGAAGCTTTCTTT.

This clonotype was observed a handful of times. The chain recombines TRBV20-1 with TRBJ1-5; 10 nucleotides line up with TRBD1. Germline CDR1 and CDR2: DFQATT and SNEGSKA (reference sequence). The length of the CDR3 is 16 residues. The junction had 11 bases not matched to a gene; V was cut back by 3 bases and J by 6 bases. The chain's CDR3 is CSASRDRGQKGQPQHF. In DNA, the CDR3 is TGCAGTGCTAGTCGCGACAGGGGGCAAAAGGGTCAGCCCCAGCATTTT.

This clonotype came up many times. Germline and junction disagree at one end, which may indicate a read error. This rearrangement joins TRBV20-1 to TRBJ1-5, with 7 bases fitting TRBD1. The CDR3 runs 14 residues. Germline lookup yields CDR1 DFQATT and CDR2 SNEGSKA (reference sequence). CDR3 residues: CSAPPTGADQPQNF. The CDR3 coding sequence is TGCAGTGCTCCTCCTACAGGGGCCGATCAGCCCCAGAATTTT.

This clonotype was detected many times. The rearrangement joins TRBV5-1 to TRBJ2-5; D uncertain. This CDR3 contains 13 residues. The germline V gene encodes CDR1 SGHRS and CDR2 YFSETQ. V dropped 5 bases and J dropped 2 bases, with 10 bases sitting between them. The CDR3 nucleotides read TGCGCCAGCAGTCCTTTAGATCAAGAGACCCAGTACTTC. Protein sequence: CASSPLDQETQYF.

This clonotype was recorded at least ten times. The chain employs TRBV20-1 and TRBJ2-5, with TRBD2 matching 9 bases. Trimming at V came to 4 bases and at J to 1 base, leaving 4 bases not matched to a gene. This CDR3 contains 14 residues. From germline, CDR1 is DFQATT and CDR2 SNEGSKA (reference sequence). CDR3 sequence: CSATSGNLQETQYF. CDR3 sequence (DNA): TGCAGTGCTACTAGCGGGAACCTCCAAGAGACCCAGTACTTC.

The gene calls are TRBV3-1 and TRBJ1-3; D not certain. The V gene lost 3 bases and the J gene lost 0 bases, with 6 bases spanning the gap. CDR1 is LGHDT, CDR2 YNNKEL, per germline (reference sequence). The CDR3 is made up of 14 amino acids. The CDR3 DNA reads TGTGCCAGCAGCCAGGAGAGCTCTGGAAACACCATATATTTT. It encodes CASSQESSGNTIYF.

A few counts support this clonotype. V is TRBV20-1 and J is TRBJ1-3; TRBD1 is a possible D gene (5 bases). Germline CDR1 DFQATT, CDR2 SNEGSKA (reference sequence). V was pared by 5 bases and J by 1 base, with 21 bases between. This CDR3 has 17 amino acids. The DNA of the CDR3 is TGCAGTGCTGTGACGGTGGGAAAGGGGAGATCTGGAAACACCATATATTTT. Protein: CSAVTVGKGRSGNTIYF.

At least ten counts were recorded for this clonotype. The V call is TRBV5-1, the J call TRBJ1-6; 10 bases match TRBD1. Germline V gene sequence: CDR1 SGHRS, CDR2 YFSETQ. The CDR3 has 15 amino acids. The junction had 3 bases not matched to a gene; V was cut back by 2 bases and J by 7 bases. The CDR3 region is CASSLDRGLNSPLHF. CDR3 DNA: TGCGCCAGCAGCTTAGACAGGGGGCTAAATTCACCCCTCCACTTT. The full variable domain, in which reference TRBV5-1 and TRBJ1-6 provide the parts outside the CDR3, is KAGVTQTPRYLIKTRGQQVTLSCSPISGHRSVSWYQQTPGQGLQFLFEYFSETQRNKGNFPGRFSGRQFSNSRSEMNVSTLELGDSALYLCASSLDRGLNSPLHFGNGTRLTVT.

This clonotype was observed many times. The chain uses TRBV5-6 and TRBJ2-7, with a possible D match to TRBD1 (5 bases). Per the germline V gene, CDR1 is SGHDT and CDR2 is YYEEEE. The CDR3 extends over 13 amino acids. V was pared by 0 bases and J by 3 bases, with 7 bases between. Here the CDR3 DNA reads TGTGCCAGCAGCTTGGTGGACAACTACGAGCAGTACTTC. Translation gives CASSLVDNYEQYF.

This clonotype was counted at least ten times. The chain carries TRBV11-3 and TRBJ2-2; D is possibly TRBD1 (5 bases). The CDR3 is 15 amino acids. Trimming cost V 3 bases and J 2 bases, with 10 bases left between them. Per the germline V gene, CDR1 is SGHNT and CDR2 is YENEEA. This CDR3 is CASSFRTGNTGELFF. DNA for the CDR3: TGTGCCAGCAGCTTCAGAACAGGAAACACCGGGGAGCTGTTTTTT.

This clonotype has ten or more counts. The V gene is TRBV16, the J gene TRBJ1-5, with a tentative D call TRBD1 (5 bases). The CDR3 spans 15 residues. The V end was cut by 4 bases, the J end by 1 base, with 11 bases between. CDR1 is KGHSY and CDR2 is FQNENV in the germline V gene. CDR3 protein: CASSPRGGSNQPQHF. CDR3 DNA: TGTGCCAGCAGCCCTCGCGGGGGGAGCAATCAGCCCCAGCATTTT.

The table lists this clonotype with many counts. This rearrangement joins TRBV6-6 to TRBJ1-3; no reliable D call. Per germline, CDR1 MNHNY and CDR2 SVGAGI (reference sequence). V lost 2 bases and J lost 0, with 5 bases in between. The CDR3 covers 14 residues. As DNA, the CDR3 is TGTGCCAGCAGTTACCTGGGCTCTGGAAACACCATATATTTT. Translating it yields CASSYLGSGNTIYF.

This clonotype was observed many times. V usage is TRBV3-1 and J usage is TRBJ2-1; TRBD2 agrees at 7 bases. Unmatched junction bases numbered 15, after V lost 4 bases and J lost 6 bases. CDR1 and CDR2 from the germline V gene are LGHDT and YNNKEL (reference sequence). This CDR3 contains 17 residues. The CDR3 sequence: CASSRREGAGPSNEQFF. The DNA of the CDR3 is TGTGCCAGCAGCCGCAGGGAAGGAGCGGGGCCCTCCAATGAGCAGTTCTTC.